This T cell receptor beta chain was captured by sequencing in a study of cytomegalovirus exposure and HLA in healthy donors. CDR1 SNHLY and CDR2 FYNNEI come from the germline V gene. The CDR3 spans 15 residues. Trimming stripped 4 bases from V and 3 bases from J, with 14 bases between. The PCR ran on 60 Vbeta and 13 Jbeta primers. Using immunoSEQ multiplex PCR, the repertoire was profiled, and TCRdb retains in-frame clones only, with some absent. The sample shows about 140,000 clones, about 78% of them seen only once. Sequencing used PBMCs. The clonotype originates from a man between 18 and 35 years old in good health and CMV-seronegative. The V and J genes are TRBV2 and TRBJ2-3; D possibly corresponds to TRBD1 (5 bases). This chain's CDR3 is CASSGQGGKTDTQYF. The CDR3 nucleotides read TGTGCCAGCAGTGGCCAGGGCGGCAAGACAGATACGCAGTATTTT.